The TCR beta chain under discussion was sequenced for a study of blood T cells in healthy people across ages. A sample-barcoded 5' primer and a J-beta primer mix were used in a second PCR of roughly 7 to 12 cycles. TCRdb used MiXCR to reprocess the 5' RACE reads, holding one entry per CDR3 protein. The sample has over 1,500,000 distinct CDR3 sequences; around 50% are singletons. This CDR3 has 13 amino acids. Trimming removed 7 bases at V and 3 bases at J, with 13 bases between. From germline, CDR1 is SNHLY and CDR2 FYNNEI. The authors isolated at least 6 million PBMCs per sample. Specimen: blood. The sequence was collected from a woman aged 40 to 50 in good health. The chain couples TRBV2 to TRBJ2-7, with D uncertain. The CDR3 sequence is CASNAIGNYEQYF. DNA for the CDR3: TGTGCCAGCAATGCTATAGGGAACTACGAGCAGTACTTC.